A single sample is the source of the 28 T cell receptor beta chains below, sequenced in a study of blood T cell repertoires in COVID-19. The repertoire was sequenced with immunoSEQ multiplex PCR; TCRdb's copy has only in-frame clones and lacks some. The table has roughly 300,000 clones, approximately 80% seen once; the top ten hold around 2.9%. Specimen: peripheral blood. These receptors were taken from a woman aged 60-70 years with active or convalescent COVID-19.

This rearrangement joins TRBV18 to TRBJ1-4; 8 bases agree with TRBD1. Germline trimming cut 8 bases from V and 8 bases from J; bases unmatched to any gene: 7. The V gene's germline CDR1 is KGHSH and CDR2 LQKENI. This CDR3 has 13 amino acids. CDR3 region: CASAVTGEEKLFF. CDR3 DNA: TGTGCCAGCGCGGTGACAGGGGAAGAAAAACTGTTTTTT.

The chain joins TRBV4-1 to TRBJ1-1, with unresolved D. There are 16 residues in the CDR3. Per the germline V gene, CDR1 is MGHRA and CDR2 is YSYEKL. V dropped 1 base and J dropped 10 bases, with 22 bases sitting between them. The CDR3 loop is CASSQVLGGSRNSAFF. Written as DNA, the CDR3 is TGCGCCAGCAGCCAAGTTCTGGGAGGGAGTAGGAATTCAGCTTTCTTT.

The chain combines TRBV29-1 with TRBJ2-1; 12 bases are a match to TRBD1. Germline trimming cut 7 bases from V and 7 bases from J; bases unmatched to any gene: 5. Germline-derived CDR1 and CDR2 are SQVTM and ANQGSEA. The CDR3 runs to 13 residues. CDR3 sequence (DNA): TGCAGCGCAAGGGACAGGGGGCAGAATGAGCAGTTCTTC. This sequence encodes CSARDRGQNEQFF.

The chain uses TRBV12-5 and TRBJ1-2; TRBD1 might be the D (5 bases). Per germline, CDR1 LGHNT and CDR2 FRNRAP. The CDR3 has 13 amino acids. Trimming left V 7 bases short and J 5 bases short, with 14 bases between. The CDR3 DNA reads TGTGCTAGTGCTCCGGTGGGGACTTATGGCTACACCTTC. Amino acid sequence: CASAPVGTYGYTF.

The chain employs TRBV15 and TRBJ2-4; maybe TRBD1 (5 bases). The length of the CDR3 is 15 residues. Germline V CDR1 and CDR2: LNHNV, YYDKDF (reference sequence). V lost 0 bases and J 6 bases, leaving 12 bases between the germline ends. The CDR3 here is CATSRDSTRGNIQYF. In nucleotides, the CDR3 is TGTGCCACCAGCAGAGATTCAACAAGGGGAAACATTCAGTACTTC.

The rearrangement uses TRBV11-2 and TRBJ1-2; D is uncertain. The germline V and J ends were trimmed by 1 base and 3 bases, with 12 bases remaining between them. This CDR3 has 15 amino acids. In germline, CDR1 is SGHAT, CDR2 FQNNGV. The DNA for the CDR3 is TGTGCCAGCAGCTTAGGATACGGGATCGACTATGGCTACACCTTC. Translated, it gives CASSLGYGIDYGYTF.

CDR3 DNA: TGCGCCAGCAGCTTGGGGTATCAGGTCAATGAAAAACTGTTTTTT. This sequence encodes CASSLGYQVNEKLFF. The chain couples TRBV5-1 to TRBJ1-4; D is uncertain. Germline CDR1 and CDR2: SGHRS and YFSETQ. Deletions cut 0 bases from V and 5 bases from J, with 11 bases between. CDR3 size: 15 residues.

The chain has TRBV11-2 and TRBJ2-1; 11 bases are a match to TRBD1. Germline CDR1 and CDR2: SGHAT and FQNNGV. After removal of 5 bases from V and 4 bases from J, the junction contained 4 bases not matched to a gene. The CDR3 is 15 residues long. The CDR3 loop is CASSPGTGGYNEQFF. The CDR3 DNA follows: TGTGCCAGCAGCCCCGGGACAGGGGGTTACAATGAGCAGTTCTTC.

The rearrangement uses TRBV27 and TRBJ2-7; weak D call: TRBD1 (6 bases). This CDR3 is 15 amino acids long. Germline V gene lookup returns CDR1 MNHEY and CDR2 SMNVEV (reference sequence). V lost 0 bases to trimming and J lost 4 bases, with 13 bases between them. The CDR3 bases are TGTGCCAGCAGTTTATCGTACAGGGCGGCTTACGAGCAGTACTTC. It specifies CASSLSYRAAYEQYF.

The J gene is TRBJ1-3, the V gene TRBV4-2; 11 nucleotides agree with TRBD1. In germline, CDR1 is LGHNA, CDR2 YNFKEQ. V shed 1 base and J 7 bases; nucleotides not matched to a gene: 6. The length of the CDR3 is 16 residues. DNA for the CDR3: TGTGCCAGCAGCCAAGGGACAGGGGGCGGGCAGAACACCATATATTTT. Residues: CASSQGTGGGQNTIYF.

The chain has TRBV4-3 and TRBJ1-4; maybe TRBD1 (5 bases). The CDR3 spans 18 residues. V shed 0 bases and J shed 0 bases, with 14 bases lying between them. CDR1 is LGHNA and CDR2 is YSLEER in the germline V gene. The CDR3 spells CASSQDGASPTTNEKLFF. CDR3 bases: TGCGCCAGCAGCCAAGATGGGGCATCCCCGACAACTAATGAAAAACTGTTTTTT.

The rearrangement joins TRBV19 to TRBJ2-5; 7 nucleotides agree with TRBD1. The CDR3 runs to 16 residues. Germline loops: CDR1 LNHDA, CDR2 SQIVND (reference sequence). After removal of 5 bases from V and 2 bases from J, the junction contained 11 bases not matched to a gene. The CDR3: CASSPTPGQPQETQYF. In DNA form, the CDR3 reads TGTGCCAGTAGTCCCACGCCGGGACAGCCGCAAGAGACCCAGTACTTC. The whole variable domain, filled in from reference TRBV19 and TRBJ2-5, reads DGGITQSPKYLFRKEGQNVTLSCEQNLNHDAMYWYRQDPGQGLRLIYYSQIVNDFQKGDIAEGYSVSREKKESFPLTVTSAQKNPTAFYLCASSPTPGQPQETQYFGPGTRLLVL.

The genes are TRBV24-1 and TRBJ1-2, with D perhaps TRBD1 (5 bases). Germline V lookup: CDR1 KGHDR, CDR2 SFDVKD. This CDR3 is built from 13 residues. V lost 2 bases, J lost 6 bases, and 9 bases lay in between. The CDR3 is CATSDWRGDGYTF. In DNA, the CDR3 is TGTGCCACCAGTGATTGGAGGGGTGATGGCTACACCTTC.

This clone was recorded only once. The V and J genes are TRBV18 and TRBJ2-2; D is ambiguous. The CDR3 extends over 15 amino acids. Germline V gene data show CDR1 as KGHSH and CDR2 as LQKENI. Trimming cost V 3 bases and J 6 bases, with 14 bases left between them. The CDR3 nucleotides read TGTGCCAGCTCACCGGCACCGGGTTCCCCCGGGGAGCTGTTTTTT. This translates into CASSPAPGSPGELFF.

The chain has TRBV20-1 and TRBJ2-5; tentative D call: TRBD2 (5 bases). The germline V gene encodes CDR1 DFQATT and CDR2 SNEGSKA (reference sequence). The CDR3 runs to 13 residues. Trimming shortened V by 3 bases and J by 10 bases, and 18 bases separated the two germline ends. The DNA of the CDR3 is TGCAGTGCTAGTCTCTCCTCCCGGGATGTCCAGTACTTC. It is translated as CSASLSSRDVQYF.

This clone was picked up a small number of times. This rearrangement joins TRBV2 to TRBJ1-5; a weak D match, TRBD1 (6 bases). Germline V gene lookup returns CDR1 SNHLY and CDR2 FYNNEI. V lost 1 base to trimming and J lost 1 base, with 8 bases between them. The CDR3 is 15 residues long. The CDR3 sequence is CASSEEQGSNQPQHF. CDR3 coding DNA: TGTGCCAGCAGTGAAGAACAGGGCAGCAATCAGCCCCAGCATTTT.

The chain recombines TRBV3-1 (or the pseudogene TRBV3-2) with TRBJ2-1; maybe TRBD2 (6 bases). Germline V gene sequence: CDR1 LGHDT, CDR2 YNNKEL (reference sequence). CDR3 length equals 16 residues. V shed 1 base and J shed 4 bases, with 14 bases lying between them. The CDR3 sequence is CASSQGRLVVYNEQFF. In DNA, the CDR3 is TGTGCCAGCAGCCAAGGCCGACTAGTGGTGTACAATGAGCAGTTCTTC.

This clone occurred many times. This rearrangement joins TRBV18 to TRBJ1-5, with 7 bases that match TRBD1. Germline CDR1 KGHSH, CDR2 LQKENI. This CDR3 region has 14 residues. Trimming at V came to 3 bases and at J to 7 bases, leaving 6 bases not matched to a gene. The CDR3 DNA reads as TGTGCCAGCTCACCCCGAGGGGGCGAGCAGCCCCAGCATTTT. This codes for CASSPRGGEQPQHF.

The J gene is TRBJ1-2, the V gene TRBV3-1 (or the pseudogene TRBV3-2); D is ambiguous. Per germline, CDR1 LGHDT and CDR2 YNNKEL (reference sequence). V lost 0 bases, J lost 4 bases, and 12 bases lay in between. CDR3 length: 15 residues. Here the CDR3 reads CASSQEPVLFYGYTF. CDR3 sequence (DNA): TGTGCCAGCAGCCAAGAACCAGTCCTTTTCTATGGCTACACCTTC.

The chain uses TRBV19 and TRBJ1-1; unclear D gene. Germline CDR1 LNHDA, CDR2 SQIVND (reference sequence). Trimming cost V 1 base and J 0 bases, with 12 bases left between them. The CDR3 covers 16 residues. The CDR3 DNA is TGTGCCAGTAGTATAGCGGGATACGGGATGAACACTGAAGCTTTCTTT. Translation: CASSIAGYGMNTEAFF.

This clone has more than one count but fewer than ten. This chain uses TRBV5-4 with TRBJ1-4, with D uncertain. This CDR3 has 14 amino acids. Germline loops: CDR1 SGHNT, CDR2 YYREEE (reference sequence). V gave up 6 bases and J gave up 3 bases, with 12 bases separating them. The CDR3 bases are TGTGCCAGCACCGCTGGAGAGCCTAATGAAAAACTGTTTTTT. This gives the protein CASTAGEPNEKLFF.

The V gene is TRBV2, the J gene TRBJ1-5; 8 positions match TRBD1. J gave up 1 base and V 5 bases, and 1 base lay outside the gene matches. This CDR3 has 14 amino acids. The V gene's germline CDR1 is SNHLY and CDR2 FYNNEI. Here the CDR3 DNA reads TGTGCCAGCAGTTGGACAGGGAGCAATCAGCCCCAGCATTTT. Translated: CASSWTGSNQPQHF.

The genes are TRBV6-5 and TRBJ1-4; perhaps TRBD1 as D (6 bases). Germline values: CDR1 MNHEY, CDR2 SVGAGI. Deletions cut 6 bases from V and 8 bases from J, with 16 bases between. CDR3 length: 14 amino acids. The CDR3 DNA is TGTGCCAGCAGCCTAGGGGCAGGGGTGGAAAAACTGTTTTTT. Translating gives CASSLGAGVEKLFF.

This chain links TRBV5-4 with TRBJ2-2, with TRBD2 matching over 11 bases. Trimming removed 4 bases from V and 4 bases from J; junction bases left unmatched: 6. This CDR3 comprises 16 residues. Per germline, CDR1 SGHNT and CDR2 YYREEE (reference sequence). Written as DNA, the CDR3 is TGTGCCAGCAGCCCGTGGCTAGCGGGGGGCACCGGGGAGCTGTTTTTT. The encoded protein is CASSPWLAGGTGELFF.

The J gene is TRBJ2-3, the V gene TRBV5-4, with 7 nucleotides matching TRBD1. V lost 4 bases to trimming and J lost 2 bases; unmatched junction nucleotides: 1. CDR1 is SGHNT and CDR2 is YYREEE in the germline V gene (reference sequence). The CDR3 is 13 amino acids. The chain's CDR3 is CASSTGDTDTQYF. The CDR3 DNA is TGTGCCAGCAGCACAGGGGACACAGATACGCAGTATTTT.

This clone was seen only once. The chain joins TRBV5-1 to TRBJ1-2; D perhaps matches TRBD1 (5 bases). Germline V gene sequence: CDR1 SGHRS, CDR2 YFSETQ. The CDR3 contains 16 residues. Trimming cost V 0 bases and J 0 bases, with 12 bases left between them. The CDR3 DNA follows: TGCGCCAGCAGCTTGGAATCGACAGTACCTAACTATGGCTACACCTTC. This sequence encodes CASSLESTVPNYGYTF.

The chain has TRBV9 and TRBJ2-4; D perhaps matches TRBD2 (6 bases). The CDR3 extends over 18 amino acids. The germline V gene has CDR1 SGDLS and CDR2 YYNGEE. Trimming cost V 2 bases and J 0 bases, with 18 bases left between them. The DNA for the CDR3 is TGTGCCAGCAGCGTTTCGTATGGCGGGGTGACAGCCAAAAACATTCAGTACTTC. It yields the protein CASSVSYGGVTAKNIQYF.

V gene TRBV19 combines with J gene TRBJ1-1; no firm D call. Per the germline V gene, CDR1 is LNHDA and CDR2 is SQIVND (reference sequence). This CDR3 comprises 16 residues. V was shortened by 5 bases and J by 2 bases, with 18 bases between the two germline ends. CDR3: CASSPGLGKDNTEAFF. DNA of the CDR3: TGTGCCAGTAGTCCTGGACTTGGGAAGGACAACACTGAAGCTTTCTTT.